This T cell receptor beta chain was recovered during a study of human T cells and chemical hapten exposure. Study-wide context: Small discrepancies in pooled library volume mainly accounted for the varying TCR yields per sample. Study-wide points: No alteration of TCRs above 1 in 1000 frequency was seen with DPC sensitization.

This CDR3 spans 14 amino acids. Germline V gene lookup returns CDR1 SGHDT and CDR2 YYEEEE. V was trimmed by 1 base and J by 6 bases, leaving 13 bases between them. Authors' processing steps: Samples ranged from roughly 23,224 to 700,000 TCRs, with a median of around 100,000. TCRdb redid the calling of the 5' RACE reads with MiXCR, one entry per CDR3 protein. The V and J calls come from TCRdb's annotation, not from the publication. The table has roughly 120,000 distinct CDR3 sequences, around a fifth seen once. The template was total RNA from unfractionated whole blood. Note on this clonotype: Its antigen is not known.

The chain carries TRBV5-6 and TRBJ2-5; D is unclear. This TCR came from a human donor in good health. CDR3 region: CASSLLSGEKTQYF. The DNA for the CDR3 is TGTGCCAGCAGCTTGTTATCCGGTGAGAAGACCCAGTACTTC.